The 16 T cell receptor beta chains below all came from one sample that was sequenced in a study of Ad26.COV2.S vaccination and SARS-CoV-2 variants. Profiling relied on immunoSEQ multiplex PCR, and the TCRdb table lists in-frame clones only, not all of them. This sample yields about 350,000 clones, of which 88% are seen a single time; around 6.1% belongs to the top ten. Treatment in this sample: about 20 received Ad26.COV2.S at low or high dose, single or two shots; about 5 received placebo; per-sample allocation not given. On day 63 after the first injection, vaccine and placebo recipients gave samples. The sample in question was peripheral blood, obtained in a trial of Ad26.COV2.S vaccine versus placebo. Receptors were obtained from a person aged 18-60 years who received the Ad26.COV2.S COVID-19 vaccine or a placebo.

The genes are TRBV7-9 and TRBJ2-3, with 9 bases that match TRBD1. This CDR3 is 18 amino acids long. V was pared by 1 base and J by 0 bases, with 8 bases of the junction left unmatched. Germline lookup yields CDR1 SEHNR and CDR2 FQNEAQ (reference sequence). CDR3 residues: CASSLEPTGGLSTDTQYF. CDR3 coding DNA: TGTGCCAGCAGCTTAGAACCTACAGGGGGCCTAAGCACAGATACGCAGTATTTT.

The chain recombines TRBV4-1 with TRBJ1-2; D is unclear. The V gene lost 3 bases and the J gene lost 7 bases, with 18 bases spanning the gap. The germline V gene has CDR1 MGHRA and CDR2 YSYEKL. The CDR3 loop spans 15 amino acids. DNA of the CDR3: TGCGCCAGCAGCCACCCCTGGACCCGATCGGGTGGCTACACCTTC. Translated: CASSHPWTRSGGYTF.

This clone has a handful of counts. This chain links TRBV25-1 with TRBJ2-6; tentatively, D is TRBD2 (6 bases). V lost 2 bases and J lost 0, with 14 bases in between. Germline values: CDR1 MGHDK, CDR2 SYGVNS. This CDR3 contains 18 residues. The CDR3 DNA is TGTGCCAGCAGTGAACATGGGGCGGGATTCTCTGGGGCCAACGTCCTGACTTTC. The encoded protein is CASSEHGAGFSGANVLTF.

This chain joins TRBV7-6 and TRBJ2-3; 14 positions agree with TRBD2. The CDR3 is 18 residues long. J lost 3 bases, V lost 1 base, and 6 bases had no gene match. CDR1 and CDR2 from the germline V gene are SGHVS and FNYEAQ. The CDR3 sequence: CASSLGLAGGLSTDTQYF. CDR3 nucleotide sequence: TGTGCCAGCAGCTTAGGACTAGCGGGGGGGCTTAGTACAGATACGCAGTATTTT.

Only one count was recorded for this clone. The chain couples TRBV28 to TRBJ2-1; a weak D match, TRBD1 (5 bases). CDR3 length equals 15 residues. V was shortened by 2 bases and J by 5 bases, with 13 bases between the two germline ends. Germline V lookup: CDR1 MDHEN, CDR2 SYDVKM. CDR3 loop: CASSLSLTVDNEQFF. Here the CDR3 DNA reads TGTGCCAGCAGTTTAAGTTTGACAGTCGACAATGAGCAGTTCTTC.

This clone was detected a few times. V is TRBV7-9 and J is TRBJ2-7; 7 nucleotides agree with TRBD2. The CDR3 length is 13 residues. Germline V gene lookup returns CDR1 SEHNR and CDR2 FQNEAQ (reference sequence). The V and J ends lost 11 bases and 6 bases, in that order; junction bases with no gene match: 13. CDR3 protein: CAGQSGIGLEQYF. In DNA, the CDR3 is TGTGCCGGTCAGAGCGGGATTGGGCTCGAGCAGTACTTC.

The V call is TRBV28, the J call TRBJ1-3; D may be TRBD1 (5 bases). With 5 bases removed from V and 0 bases from J, the gap between germline ends came to 14 bases. CDR1 is MDHEN, CDR2 SYDVKM, per germline. The length of the CDR3 is 16 residues. The CDR3 DNA reads TGTGCCAGCAGTCTGCCTACGGGGACCTCTGGAAACACCATATATTTT. Residues: CASSLPTGTSGNTIYF.

The gene calls are TRBV30 and TRBJ1-5; D unclear. The CDR3 is 15 amino acids. CDR1 GTSNPN and CDR2 SVGIG come from the germline V gene (reference sequence). With 3 bases removed from V and 7 bases from J, the gap between germline ends came to 19 bases. The CDR3 region is CAWRHPIRGKQPQHF. Written as DNA, the CDR3 is TGTGCCTGGAGGCATCCCATACGTGGAAAGCAGCCCCAGCATTTT. The variable domain in full, with the rest retrieved from reference TRBV30 and TRBJ1-5, is SQTIHQWPATLVQPVGSPLSLECTVEGTSNPNLYWYRQAAGRGLQLLFYSVGIGQISSEVPQNLSASRPQDRQFILSSKKLLLSDSGFYLCAWRHPIRGKQPQHFGDGTRLSIL.

The V and J genes are TRBV2 and TRBJ1-5; the D is unclear. Germline values: CDR1 SNHLY, CDR2 FYNNEI. The V end was cut by 8 bases, the J end by 4 bases, with 18 bases between. This CDR3 spans 15 amino acids. The CDR3, as DNA: TGTGCCAGCGATGGGCGGGGTGGGGAGAATCAGCCCCAGCATTTT. This encodes CASDGRGGENQPQHF.

The chain joins TRBV7-2 to TRBJ1-4, with 10 bases lining up with TRBD1. Losses at the gene ends were 5 bases for V and 6 bases for J; bases not matched to a gene: 6. The length of the CDR3 is 15 residues. The germline CDR1 and CDR2 sequences are SGHTA and FQGNSA. DNA of the CDR3: TGTGCCAGCAGCCCTGACAGGGGGCGATATGAAAAACTGTTTTTT. This gives the protein CASSPDRGRYEKLFF. Full variable domain (outside the CDR3, taken from reference TRBV7-2 and TRBJ1-4): GAGVSQSPSNKVTEKGKDVELRCDPISGHTALYWYRQSLGQGLEFLIYFQGNSAPDKSGLPSDRFSAERTGGSVSTLTIQRTQQEDSAVYLCASSPDRGRYEKLFFGSGTQLSVL.

This chain uses TRBV20-1 with TRBJ2-1; unclear D gene. Germline V gene lookup returns CDR1 DFQATT and CDR2 SNEGSKA (reference sequence). The CDR3 contains 11 residues. The germline V and J ends were trimmed by 3 bases and 10 bases, with 10 bases remaining between them. The CDR3 bases are TGCAGTGCTAGTAAGACCGAAGAGCAGTTCTTC. It specifies CSASKTEEQFF.

This chain connects TRBV11-1 to TRBJ1-1; TRBD1 agrees at 9 bases. There are 14 residues in the CDR3. The germline CDR1 and CDR2 sequences are SGHAT and FQDESV (reference sequence). V shed 4 bases and J 8 bases; nucleotides not matched to a gene: 8. The chain's CDR3 is CASSSGQGKLEAFF. DNA for the CDR3: TGTGCCAGCAGCTCGGGACAGGGAAAACTAGAAGCTTTCTTT.

This sequence joins TRBV15 and TRBJ2-7, with TRBD1 identical over 8 bases. V was clipped by 3 bases and J by 0 bases; unmatched bases: 1. Germline lookup yields CDR1 LNHNV and CDR2 YYDKDF (reference sequence). The length of the CDR3 is 14 residues. The CDR3: CATSSTGGSYEQYF. The CDR3 DNA reads TGTGCCACCAGCAGTACAGGGGGCTCCTACGAGCAGTACTTC.

The chain carries TRBV27 and TRBJ1-2; tentatively, D is TRBD1 (5 bases). V dropped 2 bases and J dropped 7 bases, with 11 bases sitting between them. The CDR3 covers 13 residues. The germline CDR1 and CDR2 sequences are MNHEY and SMNVEV (reference sequence). The CDR3 nucleotides read TGTGCCAGCAGTTTACGGGACTTTCGTGGCTACACCTTC. Its protein is CASSLRDFRGYTF.

This chain links TRBV6-2 or TRBV6-3 with TRBJ2-3, with unresolved D. CDR1 and CDR2 from the germline V gene are MNHEY and SVGEGT. Trimming took off 0 bases at V and 3 bases at J, with 7 bases between the two ends. The CDR3 is 14 residues long. The CDR3 here is CASSYSTRTDTQYF. The DNA for the CDR3 is TGTGCCAGCAGTTACTCGACCAGGACAGATACGCAGTATTTT.

J is TRBJ2-3 and V is TRBV29-1, with no clear D. This CDR3 comprises 14 residues. The germline V and J ends were trimmed by 2 bases and 4 bases, with 13 bases remaining between them. The germline V gene has CDR1 SQVTM and CDR2 ANQGSEA. The CDR3 protein is CSVELGIRPDTQYF. The CDR3 DNA reads as TGCAGCGTTGAATTGGGGATTCGCCCAGATACGCAGTATTTT.